A few counts support the clone carrying this T cell receptor beta chain. Its antigen is unidentified. The CDR3 has 14 residues. Trimming took off 6 bases at V and 6 bases at J, with 15 bases between the two ends. From germline, CDR1 is SNHLY and CDR2 FYNNEI. The sample comes from a study of regulatory T cells in long-lasting Graves disease. The study, taken as a whole, reports: Favored usage of TRBV28, TRBJ1-2 and TRBJ2-5 was recorded in persistent disease. Having few samples may have compromised the accuracy. Compared with new cases, persistent Graves' patients showed reduced TCR diversity.

In building TCR beta libraries, iRepertoire HTBI primers were used together with Arm-PCR of CDR3 regions. Using its own MiXCR run on the multiplex PCR reads, TCRdb lists one record per CDR3 protein. This sample has 400,000 to 500,000 distinct CDR3 sequences, with approximately 23% found just once. As for time point: persistent/refractory GD, antithyroid drugs over 5 years with positive TRAb. RNA extracted from PBMCs served as the sequencing template. As a group, patients came from one endocrinology department in Xi'an, China. Sequences were derived from peripheral blood mononuclear cells (PBMCs), sampled when the disease was refractory, from a patient treated with antithyroid drugs. The receptor was isolated from a female donor with Graves disease. The gene calls are TRBV2 and TRBJ2-1; perhaps TRBD2 as D (6 bases). This CDR3 is CASRFSAGSNEQFF. The CDR3 nucleotides are TGTGCCAGCAGATTCTCCGCGGGATCCAATGAGCAGTTCTTC.